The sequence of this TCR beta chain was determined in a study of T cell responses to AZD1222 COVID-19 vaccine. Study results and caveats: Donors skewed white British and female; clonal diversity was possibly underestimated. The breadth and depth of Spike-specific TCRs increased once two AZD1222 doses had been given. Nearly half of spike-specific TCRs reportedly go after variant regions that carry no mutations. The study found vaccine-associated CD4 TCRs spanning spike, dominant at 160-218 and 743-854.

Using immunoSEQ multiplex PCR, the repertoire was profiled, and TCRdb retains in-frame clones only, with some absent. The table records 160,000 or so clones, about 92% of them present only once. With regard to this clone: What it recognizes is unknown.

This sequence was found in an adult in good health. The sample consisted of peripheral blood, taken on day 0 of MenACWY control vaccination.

As DNA, the CDR3 is TGCGCCAGCAGCCAAGAACGGGCGGGAGCGAACACCGGGGAGCTGTTTTTT. This encodes CASSQERAGANTGELFF. The chain couples TRBV4-1 to TRBJ2-2; 7 bases fit TRBD2. Germline CDR1 is MGHRA and CDR2 is YSYEKL. The CDR3 is 17 amino acids. V lost 0 bases, J lost 0 bases, and 4 bases stayed unmatched.